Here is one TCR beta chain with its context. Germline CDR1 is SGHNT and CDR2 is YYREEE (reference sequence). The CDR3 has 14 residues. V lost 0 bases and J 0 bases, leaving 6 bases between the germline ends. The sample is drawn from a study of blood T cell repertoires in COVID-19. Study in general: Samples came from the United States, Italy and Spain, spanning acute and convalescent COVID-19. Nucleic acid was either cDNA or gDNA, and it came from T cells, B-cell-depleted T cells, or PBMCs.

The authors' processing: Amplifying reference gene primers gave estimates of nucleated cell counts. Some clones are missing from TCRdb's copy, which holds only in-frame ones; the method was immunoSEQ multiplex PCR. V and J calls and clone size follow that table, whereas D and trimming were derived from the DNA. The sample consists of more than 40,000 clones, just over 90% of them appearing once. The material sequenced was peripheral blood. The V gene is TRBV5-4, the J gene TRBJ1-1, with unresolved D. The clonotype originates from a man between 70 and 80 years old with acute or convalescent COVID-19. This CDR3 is CASSLGQMNTEAFF. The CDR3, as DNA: TGTGCCAGCAGCTTGGGGCAGATGAACACTGAAGCTTTCTTT. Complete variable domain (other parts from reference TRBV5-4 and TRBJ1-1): ETGVTQSPTHLIKTRGQQVTLRCSSQSGHNTVSWYQQALGQGPQFIFQYYREEENGRGNFPPRFSGLQFPNYSSELNVNALELDDSALYLCASSLGQMNTEAFFGQGTRLTVV.